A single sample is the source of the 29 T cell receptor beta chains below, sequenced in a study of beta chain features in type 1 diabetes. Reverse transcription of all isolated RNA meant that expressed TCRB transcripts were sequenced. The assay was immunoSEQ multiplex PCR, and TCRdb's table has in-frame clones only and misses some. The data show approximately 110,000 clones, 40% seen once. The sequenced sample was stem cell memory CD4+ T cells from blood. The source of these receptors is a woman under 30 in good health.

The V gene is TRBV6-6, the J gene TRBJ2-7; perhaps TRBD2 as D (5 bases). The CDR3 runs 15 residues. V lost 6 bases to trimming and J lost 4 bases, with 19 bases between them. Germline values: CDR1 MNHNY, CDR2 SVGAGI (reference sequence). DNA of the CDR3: TGTGCCAGCAGACGGAGGACGGCCCTGGGGTACGAGCAGTACTTC. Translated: CASRRRTALGYEQYF.

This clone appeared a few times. The CDR3 reads CASLGGRIPLYGYTF. The CDR3 DNA is TGTGCCAGCTTGGGGGGGCGCATTCCCCTTTATGGCTACACCTTC. The chain links TRBV7-9 to TRBJ1-2; D possibly corresponds to TRBD1 (6 bases). With 8 bases removed from V and 5 bases from J, the gap between germline ends came to 21 bases. This CDR3 has 15 residues. The germline gives CDR1 SEHNR, CDR2 FQNEAQ (reference sequence).

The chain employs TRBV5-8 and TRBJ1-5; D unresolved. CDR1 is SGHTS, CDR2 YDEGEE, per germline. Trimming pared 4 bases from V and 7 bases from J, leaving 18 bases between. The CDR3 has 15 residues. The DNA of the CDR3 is TGTGCCAGCAGCCACGGCCGTAGCTACGGGCAGCCCCAGCATTTT. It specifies CASSHGRSYGQPQHF.

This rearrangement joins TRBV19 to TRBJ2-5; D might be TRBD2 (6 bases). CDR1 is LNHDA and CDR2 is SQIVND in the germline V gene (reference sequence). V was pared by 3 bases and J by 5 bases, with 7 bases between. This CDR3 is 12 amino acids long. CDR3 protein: CASSIRGETQYF. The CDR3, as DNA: TGTGCCAGTAGTATCCGGGGGGAGACCCAGTACTTC.

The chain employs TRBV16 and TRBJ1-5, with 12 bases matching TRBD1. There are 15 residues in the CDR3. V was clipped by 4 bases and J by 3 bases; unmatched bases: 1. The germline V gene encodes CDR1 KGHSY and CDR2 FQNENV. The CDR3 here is CASSPGQGANQPQHF. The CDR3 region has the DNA TGTGCCAGCAGCCCGGGACAGGGGGCCAATCAGCCCCAGCATTTT.

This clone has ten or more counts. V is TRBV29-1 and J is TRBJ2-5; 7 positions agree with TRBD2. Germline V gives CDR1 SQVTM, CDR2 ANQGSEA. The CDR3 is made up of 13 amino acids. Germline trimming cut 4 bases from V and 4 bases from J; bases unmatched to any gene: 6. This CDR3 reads CSVGGRAIETQYF. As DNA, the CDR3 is TGCAGCGTTGGTGGGAGGGCCATAGAGACCCAGTACTTC. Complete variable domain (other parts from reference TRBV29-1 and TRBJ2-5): SAVISQKPSRDICQRGTSLTIQCQVDSQVTMMFWYRQQPGQSLTLIATANQGSEATYESGFVIDKFPISRPNLTFSTLTVSNMSPEDSSIYLCSVGGRAIETQYFGPGTRLLVL.

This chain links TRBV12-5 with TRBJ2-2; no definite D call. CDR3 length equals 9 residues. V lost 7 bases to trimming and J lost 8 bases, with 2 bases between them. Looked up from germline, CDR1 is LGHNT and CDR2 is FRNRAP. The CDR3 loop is CASVGELFF. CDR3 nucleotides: TGTGCTAGTGTAGGGGAGCTGTTTTTT.

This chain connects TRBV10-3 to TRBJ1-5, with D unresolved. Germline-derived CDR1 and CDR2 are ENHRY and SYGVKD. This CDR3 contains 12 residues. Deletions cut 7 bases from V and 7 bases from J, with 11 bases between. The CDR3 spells CAINDPGQPQHF. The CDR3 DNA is TGTGCCATCAACGATCCGGGACAGCCCCAGCATTTT.

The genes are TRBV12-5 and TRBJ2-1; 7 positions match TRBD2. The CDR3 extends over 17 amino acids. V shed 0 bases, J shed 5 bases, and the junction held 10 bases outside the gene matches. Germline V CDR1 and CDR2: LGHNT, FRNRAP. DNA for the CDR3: TGTGCTAGTGGTTTGGTAGTGGGGACTACCCCGAACAATGAGCAGTTCTTC. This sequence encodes CASGLVVGTTPNNEQFF.

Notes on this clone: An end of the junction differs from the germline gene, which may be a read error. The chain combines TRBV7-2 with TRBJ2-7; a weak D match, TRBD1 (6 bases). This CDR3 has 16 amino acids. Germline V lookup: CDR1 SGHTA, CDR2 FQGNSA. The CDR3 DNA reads TGTGCCAGCAGCTACACGGGACAATTGGGCTCCGACGAGCAGTACTTC. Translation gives CASSYTGQLGSDEQYF.

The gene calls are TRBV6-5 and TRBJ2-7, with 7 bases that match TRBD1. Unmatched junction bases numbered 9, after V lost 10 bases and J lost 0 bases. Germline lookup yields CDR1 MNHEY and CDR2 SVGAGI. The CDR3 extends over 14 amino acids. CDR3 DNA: TGTGCCACAAAGCCCCGGGACAGCTCCTACGAGCAGTACTTC. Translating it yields CATKPRDSSYEQYF.

The chain's CDR3 is CASSPYGTGTFEPQHF. The DNA of the CDR3 is TGTGCCAGCAGCCCGTACGGGACAGGGACATTTGAGCCCCAGCATTTT. The V call is TRBV11-2, the J call TRBJ1-5; 9 bases agree with TRBD1. With V trimmed by 5 bases and J by 8 bases, 13 bases remained unmatched. This CDR3 has 16 amino acids. Germline CDR1 reads SGHAT; CDR2 reads FQNNGV.

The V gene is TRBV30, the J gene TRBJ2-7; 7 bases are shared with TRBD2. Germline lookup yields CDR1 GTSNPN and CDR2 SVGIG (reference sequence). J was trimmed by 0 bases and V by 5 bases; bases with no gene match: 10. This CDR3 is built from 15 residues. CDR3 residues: CAWQSGDHFSYEQYF. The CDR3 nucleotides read TGTGCCTGGCAGAGCGGGGATCATTTCTCCTACGAGCAGTACTTC.

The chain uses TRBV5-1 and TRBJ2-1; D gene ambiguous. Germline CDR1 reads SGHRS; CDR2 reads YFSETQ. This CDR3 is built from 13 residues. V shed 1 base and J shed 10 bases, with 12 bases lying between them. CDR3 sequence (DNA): TGCGCCAGCAGCTTGTTTACCAACAGCGAGCAGTTCTTC. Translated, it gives CASSLFTNSEQFF.

Here the CDR3 reads CASSFGRENTEAFF. Here the CDR3 DNA reads TGTGCCAGCAGTTTCGGACGGGAGAACACTGAAGCTTTCTTT. The chain joins TRBV27 to TRBJ1-1; D remains unclear. This CDR3 is 14 amino acids long. Germline V gives CDR1 MNHEY, CDR2 SMNVEV (reference sequence). V was pared by 3 bases and J by 1 base, with 9 bases between.

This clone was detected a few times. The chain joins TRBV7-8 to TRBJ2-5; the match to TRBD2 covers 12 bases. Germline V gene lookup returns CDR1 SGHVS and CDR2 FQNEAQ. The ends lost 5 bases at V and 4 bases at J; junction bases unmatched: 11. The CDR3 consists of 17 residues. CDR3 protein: CASSPRRLAGVRETQYF. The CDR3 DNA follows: TGTGCCAGCAGCCCGAGACGACTAGCGGGAGTAAGAGAGACCCAGTACTTC.

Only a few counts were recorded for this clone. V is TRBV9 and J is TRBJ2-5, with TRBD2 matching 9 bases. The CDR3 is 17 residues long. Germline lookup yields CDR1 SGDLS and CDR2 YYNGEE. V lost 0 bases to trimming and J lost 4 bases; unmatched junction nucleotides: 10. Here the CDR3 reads CASSVAPPSAGGETQYF. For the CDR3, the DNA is TGTGCCAGCAGCGTAGCACCCCCCTCAGCGGGAGGAGAGACCCAGTACTTC.

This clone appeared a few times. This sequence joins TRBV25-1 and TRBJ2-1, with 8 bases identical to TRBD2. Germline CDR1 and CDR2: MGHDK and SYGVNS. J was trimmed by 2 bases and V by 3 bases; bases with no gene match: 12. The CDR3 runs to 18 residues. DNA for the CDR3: TGTGCCAGCAGTGAGGGTAAGGGCGGGAGGTCCCCCTACAATGAGCAGTTCTTC. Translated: CASSEGKGGRSPYNEQFF.

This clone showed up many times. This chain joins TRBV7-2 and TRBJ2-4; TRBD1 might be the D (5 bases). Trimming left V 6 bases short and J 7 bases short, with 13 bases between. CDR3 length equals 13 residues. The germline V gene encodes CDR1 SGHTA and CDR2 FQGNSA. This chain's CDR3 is CASSLWGDNIQYF. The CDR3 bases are TGTGCCAGCAGTCTTTGGGGCGACAACATTCAGTACTTC.

CDR3 residues: CASRGAGGTTYEQYF. In DNA form, the CDR3 reads TGTGCCAGCAGAGGAGCGGGAGGAACAACCTACGAGCAGTACTTC. V usage is TRBV28 and J usage is TRBJ2-7; TRBD2 agrees at 9 bases. V shed 6 bases and J 2 bases; nucleotides not matched to a gene: 8. Germline loops: CDR1 MDHEN, CDR2 SYDVKM. The CDR3 sequence is 15 residues long.

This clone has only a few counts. Here the CDR3 DNA reads TGTGCCAGCAGTCTGACTAGCTACTTAAACGAGCAGTTCTTC. This gives the protein CASSLTSYLNEQFF. The chain employs TRBV7-3 and TRBJ2-1; 7 bases are shared with TRBD2. Germline assignment: CDR1 SGHTA and CDR2 FQGTGA. V gave up 6 bases and J gave up 10 bases; unmatched junction bases: 12. This CDR3 comprises 14 residues.

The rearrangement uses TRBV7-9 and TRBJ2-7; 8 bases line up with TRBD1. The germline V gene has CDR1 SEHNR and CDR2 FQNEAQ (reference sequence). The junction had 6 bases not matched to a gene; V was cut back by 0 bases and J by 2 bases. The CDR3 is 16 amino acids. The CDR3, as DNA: TGTGCCAGCAGCTTAGCGGGGGACAGGACTGCCTACGAGCAGTACTTC. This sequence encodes CASSLAGDRTAYEQYF.

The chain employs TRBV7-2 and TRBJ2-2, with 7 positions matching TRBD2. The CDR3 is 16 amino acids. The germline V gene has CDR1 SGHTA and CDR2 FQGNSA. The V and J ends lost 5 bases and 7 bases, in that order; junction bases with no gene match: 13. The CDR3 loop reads CASSPIRTRGGGELFF. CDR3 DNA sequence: TGTGCCAGCAGCCCAATCCGGACTAGGGGCGGCGGGGAGCTGTTTTTT.

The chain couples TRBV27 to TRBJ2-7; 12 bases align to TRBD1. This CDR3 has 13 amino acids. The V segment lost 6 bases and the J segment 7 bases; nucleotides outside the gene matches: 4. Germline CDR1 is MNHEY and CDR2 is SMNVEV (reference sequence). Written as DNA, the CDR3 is TGTGCCAGCAGGGGACAGGGGGCGGGTGAGCAGTACTTC. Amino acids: CASRGQGAGEQYF.

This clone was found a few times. CDR3 protein: CAISEAGNTIYF. The CDR3 DNA follows: TGTGCCATCAGTGAGGCGGGAAACACCATATATTTT. The chain links TRBV10-3 to TRBJ1-3; D is uncertain. The CDR3 sequence is 12 residues long. Germline V gene lookup returns CDR1 ENHRY and CDR2 SYGVKD. The germline V and J ends were trimmed by 2 bases and 4 bases, with 3 bases remaining between them.

CDR3 DNA: TGCGCCAGCAGCCCAGCGGGAGGCCTTTACAATGAGCAGTTCTTC. This translates into CASSPAGGLYNEQFF. The chain recombines TRBV5-1 with TRBJ2-1; 9 positions agree with TRBD2. CDR1 is SGHRS and CDR2 is YFSETQ in the germline V gene. V lost 4 bases to trimming and J lost 4 bases; unmatched junction nucleotides: 6. The CDR3 consists of 15 residues.

The CDR3: CASSYAGTSGVFSNEQFF. The CDR3, as DNA: TGTGCCAGCAGCTACGCCGGGACTAGCGGGGTATTCAGCAATGAGCAGTTCTTC. The rearrangement joins TRBV7-3 to TRBJ2-1; 13 bases are a match to TRBD2. The ends lost 4 bases at V and 6 bases at J; junction bases unmatched: 12. This CDR3 has 18 amino acids. Germline CDR1 SGHTA, CDR2 FQGTGA.

The CDR3 bases are TGTGCCAGCAGCACCAGGACAGGGAGCTATGGCTACACCTTC. It is translated as CASSTRTGSYGYTF. The chain uses TRBV11-1 and TRBJ1-2; 8 bases match TRBD1. V dropped 5 bases and J dropped 4; count of bases not matched to a gene: 6. Germline CDR1 SGHAT, CDR2 FQDESV (reference sequence). The CDR3 runs to 14 residues.

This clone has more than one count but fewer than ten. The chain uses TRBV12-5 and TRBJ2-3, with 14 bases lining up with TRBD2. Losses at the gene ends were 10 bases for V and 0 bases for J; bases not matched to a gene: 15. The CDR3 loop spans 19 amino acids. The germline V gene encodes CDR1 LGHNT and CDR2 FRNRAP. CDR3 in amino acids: CATNNPGLAGVGSTDTQYF. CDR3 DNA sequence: TGTGCTACCAATAACCCGGGACTAGCGGGAGTCGGGAGCACAGATACGCAGTATTTT.